The 20 T cell receptor beta chains in this list originate from one sample, sequenced in a study of T cells after yellow fever vaccination. TCRdb passed the 5' RACE reads through MiXCR, listing each CDR3 protein once. The sample has about 96,000 distinct CDR3 sequences, almost 9% seen once. This material consisted of CD8+ T cells not binding an NS4B(214-222) dextramer, sorted from PBMCs, taken about 2 weeks after the first yellow fever vaccination. The receptor source for this set is a man younger than 35 who received the YFV17D yellow fever vaccine.

This clonotype was observed a few times. The V gene is TRBV2, the J gene TRBJ1-5, with D uncertain. With 6 bases removed from V and 4 bases from J, the gap between germline ends came to 13 bases. From germline, CDR1 is SNHLY and CDR2 FYNNEI. The CDR3 is 14 amino acids. CDR3 in amino acids: CASRGLVENQPQHF. Here the CDR3 DNA reads TGTGCCAGCAGAGGGTTAGTTGAGAATCAGCCCCAGCATTTT. Full variable domain (remainder filled in from reference TRBV2 and TRBJ1-5): EPEVTQTPSHQVTQMGQEVILRCVPISNHLYFYWYRQILGQKVEFLVSFYNNEISEKSEIFDDQFSVERPDGSNFTLKIRSTKLEDSAMYFCASRGLVENQPQHFGDGTRLSIL.

This clonotype was seen at least ten times. V gene TRBV3-1 combines with J gene TRBJ2-7; D might be TRBD1 (6 bases). Germline V gives CDR1 LGHDT, CDR2 YNNKEL (reference sequence). CDR3 size: 15 residues. V dropped 1 base and J dropped 2 bases, with 12 bases sitting between them. The CDR3 coding sequence is TGTGCCAGCAGCCAAGTTGGGCACAGGGCCTACGAGCAGTACTTC. It is translated as CASSQVGHRAYEQYF.

At least ten counts were recorded for this clonotype. The V and J genes are TRBV4-3 and TRBJ1-6; D call uncertain. CDR1 and CDR2 (germline): LGHNA, YSLEER. This CDR3 comprises 14 residues. Trimming left V 3 bases short and J 10 bases short, with 13 bases between. CDR3 amino acids: CASSQAGLVSPLHF. CDR3 DNA: TGCGCCAGCAGCCAGGCGGGATTAGTATCACCCCTCCACTTT.

The rearrangement uses TRBV4-3 and TRBJ1-1; no reliable D call. The CDR3 extends over 13 amino acids. Germline V lookup: CDR1 LGHNA, CDR2 YSLEER. V was pared by 2 bases and J by 4 bases, with 8 bases between. CDR3 nucleotides: TGCGCCAGCAGCCAATTCTTGTCCACTGAAGCTTTCTTT. It translates to CASSQFLSTEAFF.

This CDR3 is CASRPGLRSYEQYF. CDR3 coding DNA: TGTGCCAGTAGACCGGGACTGCGCTCCTACGAGCAGTACTTC. The chain uses TRBV19 and TRBJ2-7; possibly TRBD2 for D (6 bases). The CDR3 runs 14 residues. The germline CDR1 and CDR2 sequences are LNHDA and SQIVND (reference sequence). The V gene lost 6 bases and the J gene lost 0 bases, with 12 bases spanning the gap.

A few counts support this clonotype. The chain combines TRBV5-6 with TRBJ1-4; possibly TRBD1 for D (5 bases). The CDR3 length is 13 residues. The V and J ends lost 0 bases and 10 bases respectively, with 10 bases between them. The germline V gene encodes CDR1 SGHDT and CDR2 YYEEEE. As DNA, the CDR3 is TGTGCCAGCAGCTTGGGGGGGTTCACAAAACTGTTTTTT. It yields the protein CASSLGGFTKLFF.

The sample holds a few counts of this clonotype. V is TRBV20-1 and J is TRBJ2-1; D is uncertain. The CDR3 sequence is 13 residues long. CDR1 and CDR2 from the germline V gene are DFQATT and SNEGSKA (reference sequence). Trimming shortened V by 6 bases and J by 3 bases, and 12 bases separated the two germline ends. The CDR3 loop reads CSAPGKVYNEQFF. The CDR3 DNA follows: TGCAGTGCCCCTGGAAAGGTCTACAATGAGCAGTTCTTC.

This chain uses TRBV10-3 with TRBJ2-7; possibly TRBD1 for D (5 bases). Germline V gene lookup returns CDR1 ENHRY and CDR2 SYGVKD. The CDR3 runs to 15 residues. V gave up 5 bases and J gave up 2 bases, with 16 bases separating them. The CDR3 loop is CAISHPSETAYEQYF. CDR3 DNA sequence: TGTGCCATCAGTCACCCAAGCGAGACAGCCTACGAGCAGTACTTC.

V usage is TRBV11-2 and J usage is TRBJ2-2; D is perhaps TRBD1 (5 bases). Trimming took off 2 bases at V and 6 bases at J, with 10 bases between the two ends. The length of the CDR3 is 14 residues. Germline values: CDR1 SGHAT, CDR2 FQNNGV. CDR3 nucleotides: TGTGCCAGCAGCTTATTGATAGGGGCCGGGGAGCTGTTTTTT. Encoded protein: CASSLLIGAGELFF.

About this clonotype: A junction boundary mismatches the germline segment, possibly from a read error. This chain uses TRBV24-1 with TRBJ1-1; no clear D gene. The CDR3 length is 16 residues. Germline values: CDR1 KGHDR, CDR2 SFDVKD. Written as DNA, the CDR3 is TGTGGCACCAGTTATTTTAAGGCGGTAATGAACACTGAAGCTTTCTTT. Translation: CGTSYFKAVMNTEAFF.

This clonotype has more than one count but fewer than ten. The chain is built from TRBV6-2 or TRBV6-3 and TRBJ1-2; D remains unclear. V was clipped by 2 bases and J by 5 bases, with 12 bases between them. The CDR3 totals 14 residues. Germline V CDR1 and CDR2: MNHEY, SVGEGT. CDR3 residues: CASSYAPGAYGYTF. The CDR3 nucleotides are TGTGCCAGCAGTTACGCACCAGGAGCATATGGCTACACCTTC.

The table lists this clonotype with a few counts. The CDR3 nucleotides are TGTGCCAGCTCACCAGATGCTACGTCAAACGACGAGCAGTACTTC. It encodes CASSPDATSNDEQYF. V usage is TRBV18 and J usage is TRBJ2-7; D is unresolved. The CDR3 length is 15 residues. Germline CDR1 reads KGHSH; CDR2 reads LQKENI. V lost 2 bases to trimming and J lost 5 bases, with 16 bases between them. Using reference TRBV18 and TRBJ2-7 for the parts outside the CDR3, the full variable domain is NAGVMQNPRHLVRRRGQEARLRCSPMKGHSHVYWYRQLPEEGLKFMVYLQKENIIDESGMPKERFSAEFPKEGPSILRIQQVVRGDSAAYFCASSPDATSNDEQYFGPGTRLTVT.

J is TRBJ1-5 and V is TRBV12-3 or TRBV12-4; D remains ambiguous. The CDR3 loop spans 17 amino acids. The V gene lost 4 bases and the J gene lost 4 bases, with 20 bases spanning the gap. The CDR3 loop reads CASSSGADLGVNQPQHF. The CDR3 DNA is TGTGCCAGCAGTTCAGGAGCAGACCTAGGCGTGAATCAGCCCCAGCATTTT.

The chain couples TRBV19 to TRBJ1-6; D gene uncertain. CDR1 and CDR2 (germline): LNHDA, SQIVND (reference sequence). The V and J ends lost 6 bases and 9 bases respectively, with 18 bases between them. The CDR3 has 15 residues. The CDR3 sequence: CASSPYGVIGSPLHF. The CDR3 bases are TGTGCCAGTAGCCCCTACGGAGTCATCGGTTCACCCCTCCACTTT.

The chain combines TRBV20-1 with TRBJ1-5; TRBD1 aligns across 8 bases. Germline assignment: CDR1 DFQATT and CDR2 SNEGSKA (reference sequence). The V segment lost 0 bases and the J segment 6 bases; nucleotides outside the gene matches: 10. This CDR3 is 16 amino acids long. In DNA, the CDR3 is TGCAGTGCTAGAGAGGTGGCAGGGGGCGGAAGTCAGCCCCAGCATTTT. Its protein is CSAREVAGGGSQPQHF.

The genes are TRBV19 and TRBJ2-5, with D tentatively TRBD2 (6 bases). The CDR3 runs 15 residues. The germline V and J ends were trimmed by 9 bases and 3 bases, with 20 bases remaining between them. The V gene's germline CDR1 is LNHDA and CDR2 SQIVND (reference sequence). The CDR3 spells CASVGTEGSEETQYF. CDR3 in DNA: TGTGCCAGCGTGGGGACGGAGGGGTCGGAAGAGACCCAGTACTTC.

This clonotype was seen a handful of times. The chain employs TRBV29-1 and TRBJ2-3; D unresolved. The CDR3 spans 14 residues. Germline CDR1 is SQVTM and CDR2 is ANQGSEA. The germline V and J ends were trimmed by 3 bases and 3 bases, with 13 bases remaining between them. The CDR3 nucleotides are TGCAGCGTTGAGGACCCTGGGGAAACAGATACGCAGTATTTT. Its translation is CSVEDPGETDTQYF.

This clonotype was counted between two and nine times. J is TRBJ1-1 and V is TRBV4-3, with D perhaps TRBD1 (5 bases). Germline V gene sequence: CDR1 LGHNA, CDR2 YSLEER. V was shortened by 1 base and J by 3 bases, with 15 bases between the two germline ends. The CDR3 consists of 16 residues. The CDR3 DNA reads as TGCGCCAGCAGCCAAGGATGGGAGGGAGGGGACACTGAAGCTTTCTTT. It is translated as CASSQGWEGGDTEAFF.

This clonotype was counted between two and nine times. CDR3 coding DNA: TGTGCCAGCAGTGGGGGCAGGGCCCAAGGGCTAGCTTACGAGCAGTACGTC. Amino acid sequence: CASSGGRAQGLAYEQYV. The genes are TRBV6-1 and TRBJ2-7, with D possibly being TRBD1 or TRBD2 (5 bases each). The CDR3 runs 17 residues. In germline, CDR1 is MNHNS, CDR2 SASEGT. The ends were cut back, 4 bases at V and 4 bases at J, with 23 bases in the middle.

The CDR3 reads CAWSATSGAETQYF. The CDR3 region has the DNA TGTGCCTGGAGCGCGACTAGCGGGGCTGAGACCCAGTACTTC. This rearrangement joins TRBV30 to TRBJ2-5, with 11 bases fitting TRBD2. CDR1 and CDR2 from the germline V gene are GTSNPN and SVGIG (reference sequence). This CDR3 region has 14 residues. Trimming cost V 3 bases and J 5 bases; bases outside gene matches: 5.